Each of the 30 T cell receptor beta chains below was sequenced from the same sample in a study of blood T cell repertoires in COVID-19. Measured with immunoSEQ multiplex PCR; TCRdb has only the in-frame clones, and not every one. The repertoire holds 150,000 or so clones, with roughly 90% as singletons. Sequenced input: PBMCs or T cells enriched from blood (not recorded which). These receptors all stem from a woman under 40 with acute COVID-19.

The genes are TRBV3-1 (or the pseudogene TRBV3-2) and TRBJ2-2; D uncertain. The V gene lost 2 bases and the J gene lost 5 bases, with 6 bases spanning the gap. The germline gives CDR1 LGHDT, CDR2 YNNKEL (reference sequence). The length of the CDR3 is 13 residues. CDR3 sequence reads: CASSQFLTGELFF. CDR3 sequence (DNA): TGTGCCAGCAGCCAATTCTTGACCGGGGAGCTGTTTTTT.

This chain links TRBV3-1 (or the pseudogene TRBV3-2) with TRBJ1-5, with D possibly matching TRBD1 (5 bases). The length of the CDR3 is 14 residues. The germline gives CDR1 LGHDT, CDR2 YNNKEL (reference sequence). V was clipped by 1 base and J by 6 bases, with 10 bases between them. CDR3 residues: CASSQGGEVQPQHF. CDR3 nucleotide sequence: TGTGCCAGCAGCCAAGGAGGGGAGGTTCAGCCCCAGCATTTT.

The CDR3 is CASSERLRDRGYEQYF. The CDR3 DNA reads as TGTGCCAGCAGTGAACGCCTCCGGGACAGGGGCTACGAGCAGTACTTC. The gene calls are TRBV2 and TRBJ2-7; 10 bases align to TRBD1. With 2 bases clipped from V and 3 bases from J, the junction kept 7 bases outside the gene matches. Per germline, CDR1 SNHLY and CDR2 FYNNEI. CDR3 size: 16 residues. Combining the CDR3 with reference TRBV2 and TRBJ2-7 gives the whole variable domain EPEVTQTPSHQVTQMGQEVILRCVPISNHLYFYWYRQILGQKVEFLVSFYNNEISEKSEIFDDQFSVERPDGSNFTLKIRSTKLEDSAMYFCASSERLRDRGYEQYFGPGTRLTVT.

The gene calls are TRBV4-3 and TRBJ1-4; no clear D. Trimming cost V 4 bases and J 6 bases, with 9 bases left between them. The CDR3 sequence is 13 residues long. The germline V gene encodes CDR1 LGHNA and CDR2 YSLEER. The chain's CDR3 is CASSLQAYEKLFF. The CDR3 DNA sequence: TGCGCCAGCAGCCTCCAGGCGTATGAAAAACTGTTTTTT.

The CDR3 coding sequence is TGTGCCAGCAGCTTAGTAGCGGGTGGGATTTACGAGCAGTACTTC. Its protein product is CASSLVAGGIYEQYF. The V and J genes are TRBV7-8 and TRBJ2-7; 7 positions match TRBD2. V gave up 1 base and J gave up 4 bases; unmatched junction bases: 7. Germline V gives CDR1 SGHVS, CDR2 FQNEAQ. The CDR3 is made up of 15 amino acids.

The chain combines TRBV7-2 with TRBJ2-5, with no clear D. Trimming left V 2 bases short and J 7 bases short, with 11 bases between. The length of the CDR3 is 13 residues. Germline values: CDR1 SGHTA, CDR2 FQGNSA. The DNA for the CDR3 is TGTGCCAGCAGCTTAACGGAGCGAGCGACCCAGTACTTC. Amino acids: CASSLTERATQYF.

This chain uses TRBV9 with TRBJ1-1, with a tentative D call TRBD1 (5 bases). Germline CDR1 is SGDLS and CDR2 is YYNGEE. V was cut by 3 bases and J by 5 bases, with 11 bases left in between. The CDR3 spans 13 residues. The CDR3 here is CASSADKGTEAFF. CDR3 sequence (DNA): TGTGCCAGCAGCGCCGATAAGGGGACTGAAGCTTTCTTT.

V and J are TRBV10-1 and TRBJ2-7; 7 bases align to TRBD1. Unmatched junction bases numbered 14, after V lost 7 bases and J lost 2 bases. Looked up from germline, CDR1 is WNHNN and CDR2 is SYGVQD (reference sequence). The CDR3 covers 16 residues. The CDR3 spells CASIRFRTGIPYEQYF. DNA of the CDR3: TGCGCCAGCATCCGCTTCCGGACAGGAATTCCCTACGAGCAGTACTTC.

This clone was observed once. J is TRBJ2-2 and V is TRBV6-2 or TRBV6-3; D gene ambiguous. The germline V gene has CDR1 MNHEY and CDR2 SVGEGT. Trimming removed 6 bases at V and 8 bases at J, with 13 bases between. CDR3 length: 13 amino acids. CDR3 bases: TGTGCCAGCAGCCTGACGGAGAGTGGGGAGCTGTTTTTT. Protein sequence: CASSLTESGELFF.

V gene TRBV20-1 combines with J gene TRBJ1-2; unclear D gene. CDR1 is DFQATT, CDR2 SNEGSKA, per germline (reference sequence). This CDR3 comprises 11 residues. Trimming left V 6 bases short and J 0 bases short, with 5 bases between. CDR3 bases: TGCAGTGCCTCCCCTAACTATGGCTACACCTTC. Translating it yields CSASPNYGYTF.

This clone appeared once. The chain links TRBV6-1 to TRBJ2-1, with TRBD2 matching over 15 bases. Germline V gene data show CDR1 as MNHNS and CDR2 as SASEGT. The CDR3 has 17 residues. The V segment lost 0 bases and the J segment 15 bases; nucleotides outside the gene matches: 12. The CDR3 coding sequence is TGTGCCAGCAGTGAAGCTGGACTAGCGGGAGGGAGTTTAAGCTCGTTCTTC. Translation gives CASSEAGLAGGSLSSFF.

The chain links TRBV7-2 to TRBJ2-2; TRBD2 might be the D (6 bases). Germline CDR1 is SGHTA and CDR2 is FQGNSA. The CDR3 length is 16 residues. The V end was cut by 0 bases, the J end by 0 bases, with 8 bases between. CDR3 in amino acids: CASSLASGPNTGELFF. In DNA, the CDR3 is TGTGCCAGCAGCTTAGCTAGCGGACCGAACACCGGGGAGCTGTTTTTT. Filled out from reference TRBV7-2 and TRBJ2-2, the complete variable domain reads GAGVSQSPSNKVTEKGKDVELRCDPISGHTALYWYRQSLGQGLEFLIYFQGNSAPDKSGLPSDRFSAERTGGSVSTLTIQRTQQEDSAVYLCASSLASGPNTGELFFGEGSRLTVL.

The gene calls are TRBV7-2 and TRBJ2-7, with a weak D call TRBD2 (6 bases). CDR1 is SGHTA and CDR2 is FQGNSA in the germline V gene. CDR3 length: 13 residues. Trimming shortened V by 4 bases and J by 9 bases, and 16 bases separated the two germline ends. CDR3 in DNA: TGTGCCAGCAGCTACGGAGGGCGGGTAGGGCAGTACTTC. This codes for CASSYGGRVGQYF. Variable domain in full (rest from reference TRBV7-2 and TRBJ2-7): GAGVSQSPSNKVTEKGKDVELRCDPISGHTALYWYRQSLGQGLEFLIYFQGNSAPDKSGLPSDRFSAERTGGSVSTLTIQRTQQEDSAVYLCASSYGGRVGQYFGPGTRLTVT.

The chain recombines TRBV5-1 with TRBJ2-6; D is unclear. Per germline, CDR1 SGHRS and CDR2 YFSETQ. The V and J ends lost 0 bases and 0 bases respectively, with 7 bases between them. The CDR3 runs 16 residues. The CDR3 DNA reads as TGCGCCAGCAGCTTGGTCGCGATCTCTGGGGCCAACGTCCTGACTTTC. Translation gives CASSLVAISGANVLTF.

V is TRBV9 and J is TRBJ2-1; possible D gene TRBD2, 5 bases. The CDR3 extends over 12 amino acids. Per the germline V gene, CDR1 is SGDLS and CDR2 is YYNGEE. Trimming stripped 4 bases from V and 8 bases from J, with 10 bases between. This CDR3 reads CASSSTRDEQFF. DNA for the CDR3: TGTGCCAGCAGCTCCACGAGGGATGAGCAGTTCTTC.

V gene TRBV7-2 combines with J gene TRBJ1-5, with a tentative D call TRBD1 (5 bases). CDR3 length equals 15 residues. V shed 8 bases and J shed 7 bases, with 21 bases lying between them. Germline V gives CDR1 SGHTA, CDR2 FQGNSA. CDR3 coding DNA: TGTGCCAGCGGGACGGGACTTATGTTGGGGCAGCCCCAGCATTTT. This codes for CASGTGLMLGQPQHF.

Here the CDR3 DNA reads TGCGCCAGCAGCTTGGTAAGGCAGGGTTTTAACGAGCAGTACTTC. Amino acids: CASSLVRQGFNEQYF. This chain joins TRBV5-1 and TRBJ2-7; TRBD1 might be the D (5 bases). CDR3 size: 15 residues. The ends were cut back, 0 bases at V and 5 bases at J, with 15 bases in the middle. Germline V CDR1 and CDR2: SGHRS, YFSETQ. The whole variable domain, remainder taken from reference TRBV5-1 and TRBJ2-7, is KAGVTQTPRYLIKTRGQQVTLSCSPISGHRSVSWYQQTPGQGLQFLFEYFSETQRNKGNFPGRFSGRQFSNSRSEMNVSTLELGDSALYLCASSLVRQGFNEQYFGPGTRLTVT.

As DNA, the CDR3 is TGCGCCAGCAGCCAAGCATTGGGCGCCGACTACGAGCAGTACTTC. As protein: CASSQALGADYEQYF. The chain is built from TRBV4-1 and TRBJ2-7; D gene unclear. Germline values: CDR1 MGHRA, CDR2 YSYEKL. This CDR3 region has 15 residues. Trimming shortened V by 1 base and J by 3 bases, and 13 bases separated the two germline ends.

This chain joins TRBV28 and TRBJ1-5; TRBD1 might be the D (6 bases). V lost 8 bases and J lost 6, with 17 bases in between. Germline loops: CDR1 MDHEN, CDR2 SYDVKM. This CDR3 has 14 residues. This chain's CDR3 is CASASGARIQPQHF. The CDR3 coding sequence is TGTGCCAGCGCCTCAGGGGCGCGGATTCAGCCCCAGCATTTT.

CDR3 amino acids: CASSLGTVQETQYF. The CDR3 nucleotides are TGTGCCAGCAGCTTAGGGACAGTACAAGAGACCCAGTACTTC. This rearrangement joins TRBV7-9 to TRBJ2-5, with D possibly matching TRBD1 (6 bases). The CDR3 covers 14 residues. V dropped 1 base and J dropped 2 bases, with 8 bases sitting between them. Germline V gives CDR1 SEHNR, CDR2 FQNEAQ (reference sequence).

In this sample, this clone turned up once. The chain uses TRBV27 and TRBJ1-4; 9 bases are shared with TRBD1. CDR1 and CDR2 (germline): MNHEY, SMNVEV (reference sequence). V shed 6 bases, J shed 8 bases, and the junction held 4 bases outside the gene matches. The CDR3 has 13 amino acids. The CDR3 sequence is CASRDRGREKLFF. CDR3 DNA sequence: TGTGCCAGCAGGGACAGGGGAAGGGAAAAACTGTTTTTT.

This clone has a single count. The chain links TRBV19 to TRBJ2-6; tentatively, D is TRBD1 (6 bases). This CDR3 comprises 13 residues. Germline CDR1 and CDR2: LNHDA and SQIVND (reference sequence). V lost 6 bases and J lost 10, with 13 bases in between. In DNA form, the CDR3 reads TGTGCCAGTAGCCCACGACAGGATAACGTCCTGACTTTC. Protein product: CASSPRQDNVLTF.

The chain employs TRBV5-1 and TRBJ2-3; 9 bases fit TRBD2. The CDR3 is 16 amino acids. The junction had 6 bases not matched to a gene; V was cut back by 4 bases and J by 0 bases. Germline V gives CDR1 SGHRS, CDR2 YFSETQ. For the CDR3, the DNA is TGCGCCAGCAGCCCTGGACTAGCGCCTAGCACAGATACGCAGTATTTT. Residues: CASSPGLAPSTDTQYF.

The chain joins TRBV30 to TRBJ1-2; TRBD1 agrees at 11 bases. With V trimmed by 5 bases and J by 8 bases, 16 bases remained unmatched. The CDR3 is made up of 16 amino acids. Germline CDR1 and CDR2: GTSNPN and SVGIG (reference sequence). The CDR3 DNA is TGTGCCTGGTGCCCTTTTCGGACAGGGGGCTTCTTCGGCTACACCTTC. Amino acid sequence: CAWCPFRTGGFFGYTF.

The chain joins TRBV18 to TRBJ1-2; no firm D call. This CDR3 contains 14 residues. The V end lost 3 bases, the J end lost 3 bases, and 11 bases lay between the germline ends. Germline V gene lookup returns CDR1 KGHSH and CDR2 LQKENI. The CDR3 reads CASSPVLQDYGYTF. CDR3 coding DNA: TGTGCCAGCTCACCGGTTCTTCAGGACTATGGCTACACCTTC.

The CDR3 DNA is TGTGCCAGCACTCCGACCGCTAGCGGGGCATACGAGCAGTACTTC. Amino acids: CASTPTASGAYEQYF. The rearrangement joins TRBV7-2 to TRBJ2-7; 9 bases line up with TRBD2. CDR3 length equals 15 residues. Germline CDR1 is SGHTA and CDR2 is FQGNSA. The ends lost 7 bases at V and 4 bases at J; junction bases unmatched: 11.

This clone appeared a single time. The chain couples TRBV28 to TRBJ1-5; D gene ambiguous. Germline CDR1 MDHEN, CDR2 SYDVKM. The CDR3 is 11 residues long. The germline V and J ends were trimmed by 3 bases and 8 bases, with 5 bases remaining between them. CDR3 DNA: TGTGCCAGCAGTTTTGAGGAGCCCCAGCATTTT. This encodes CASSFEEPQHF.

The chain combines TRBV5-6 with TRBJ1-1, with 7 bases identical to TRBD1. V lost 3 bases, J lost 11 bases, and 10 bases stayed unmatched. This CDR3 has 13 amino acids. Germline V CDR1 and CDR2: SGHDT, YYEEEE. This CDR3 is CASSSSGGTRAFF. The CDR3 region has the DNA TGTGCCAGCAGCTCCTCAGGGGGGACTAGGGCTTTCTTT.

The chain is built from TRBV21-1 and TRBJ1-5. TRBV21-1 is listed as a pseudogene. The CDR3 loop spans 17 amino acids. The CDR3: CASSKNRDFRSNQPQHF. The DNA for the CDR3 is TGTGCCAGCAGCAAAAATAGAGACTTTAGAAGCAATCAGCCCCAGCATTTT.

The rearrangement links TRBV25-1 to TRBJ1-2; D unclear. Trimming left V 3 bases short and J 5 bases short, with 10 bases between. The CDR3 is 13 residues long. Germline values: CDR1 MGHDK, CDR2 SYGVNS. CDR3 sequence: CASSDVAVYGYTF. In DNA, the CDR3 is TGTGCCAGCAGTGACGTGGCAGTATATGGCTACACCTTC.